Presented here are 18 T cell receptor beta chains from one specimen sequenced in a study of OX40 agonist ivuxolimab in advanced cancers. TCRdb's copy holds only in-frame clones and misses some; the assay was immunoSEQ multiplex PCR. Found here are under 80,000 clones, 82% of them singletons; the top ten hold around 5%. The input for sequencing was CD4+ or CD8+ T cells sorted from blood, taken in a trial of the OX40 agonist ivuxolimab. The receptors shown here come from an adult with an advanced solid tumor such as melanoma, head and neck, liver or kidney cancer.

This sequence joins TRBV18 and TRBJ2-7, with D uncertain. Germline V gene lookup returns CDR1 KGHSH and CDR2 LQKENI. The germline V and J ends were trimmed by 6 bases and 4 bases, with 10 bases remaining between them. The CDR3 runs to 12 residues. The CDR3 DNA is TGTGCCAGCTCCCAAGACTTATACGAGCAGTACTTC. Amino acid sequence: CASSQDLYEQYF.

J is TRBJ1-6 and V is TRBV6-6; maybe TRBD1 (6 bases). From germline, CDR1 is MNHNY and CDR2 SVGAGI (reference sequence). The V gene lost 2 bases and the J gene lost 10 bases, with 15 bases spanning the gap. This CDR3 spans 15 amino acids. The CDR3 loop reads CASSYGNRVGSPLHF. CDR3 sequence (DNA): TGTGCCAGCAGTTACGGGAACAGGGTGGGATCACCCCTCCACTTT.

This chain links TRBV29-1 with TRBJ2-5, with TRBD2 as a possible D gene (6 bases). Germline values: CDR1 SQVTM, CDR2 ANQGSEA. This CDR3 is built from 13 residues. The V and J ends lost 4 bases and 1 base respectively, with 10 bases between them. DNA of the CDR3: TGCAGCGTTGCCGGGGGAACCCAAGAGACCCAGTACTTC. The encoded protein is CSVAGGTQETQYF.

The chain joins TRBV27 to TRBJ2-1; 11 positions agree with TRBD2. Unmatched junction bases numbered 9, after V lost 6 bases and J lost 8 bases. The CDR3 totals 15 residues. Germline CDR1 is MNHEY and CDR2 is SMNVEV (reference sequence). CDR3 sequence (DNA): TGTGCCAGCAGGGGGCTAGCGGGAGGTGACGATGAGCAGTTCTTC. This sequence encodes CASRGLAGGDDEQFF.

The CDR3 nucleotides read TGTGCCAGCAGCCGACGGGACGCCGCCGGATGGGAGACCCAGTACTTC. Amino acid sequence: CASSRRDAAGWETQYF. The chain joins TRBV7-2 to TRBJ2-5; TRBD1 or TRBD2 may be the D gene (5 bases each). Germline V gives CDR1 SGHTA, CDR2 FQGNSA. Deletions cut 5 bases from V and 5 bases from J, with 21 bases between. The CDR3 runs 16 residues.

This clone has a single count. The chain employs TRBV27 and TRBJ1-5; TRBD1 might be the D (6 bases). The V gene's germline CDR1 is MNHEY and CDR2 SMNVEV (reference sequence). The CDR3 loop spans 15 amino acids. With 5 bases removed from V and 9 bases from J, the gap between germline ends came to 20 bases. The CDR3 is CASSPGDRSWRPQHF. The CDR3 coding sequence is TGTGCCAGCAGTCCCGGAGACAGGTCCTGGAGGCCCCAGCATTTT.

The chain uses TRBV10-3 and TRBJ2-3, with TRBD2 matching 8 bases. Trimming cost V 6 bases and J 0 bases; bases outside gene matches: 5. From germline, CDR1 is ENHRY and CDR2 SYGVKD. The CDR3 sequence is 15 residues long. The CDR3 here is CAISGGDLSTDTQYF. The CDR3 nucleotides read TGTGCCATCAGCGGGGGGGACCTTAGCACAGATACGCAGTATTTT.

This clone came up a few times. CDR3 sequence reads: CASSLGLAGGPADTGELFF. CDR3 bases: TGTGCCAGCAGCTTAGGACTAGCGGGGGGGCCAGCGGACACCGGGGAGCTGTTTTTT. The chain links TRBV7-9 to TRBJ2-2; 14 bases are shared with TRBD2. CDR1 is SEHNR, CDR2 FQNEAQ, per germline (reference sequence). CDR3 size: 19 residues. Unmatched junction bases numbered 7, after V lost 1 base and J lost 3 bases.

The rearrangement links TRBV15 to TRBJ2-2, with 11 bases fitting TRBD1. The length of the CDR3 is 15 residues. The V segment lost 5 bases and the J segment 5 bases; nucleotides outside the gene matches: 4. CDR1 and CDR2 from the germline V gene are LNHNV and YYDKDF (reference sequence). CDR3 sequence: CATSSDRGLTGELFF. CDR3 coding DNA: TGTGCCACCAGCTCGGACAGGGGGCTTACCGGGGAGCTGTTTTTT.

Notes on this clone: The junction shows a germline mismatch at one end, possibly a read error. The rearrangement links TRBV19 to TRBJ2-1; 11 positions match TRBD2. This CDR3 comprises 14 residues. Germline V lookup: CDR1 LNHDA, CDR2 SQIVND (reference sequence). For the CDR3, the DNA is TGTGCCAGTAGGATAGCGGGAGGGCCGGATGAGCAGTTCTTC. Translated: CASRIAGGPDEQFF.

This chain's CDR3 is CASSYGTGNEQFF. In DNA, the CDR3 is TGTGCCAGCAGTTACGGTACCGGCAATGAGCAGTTCTTC. The rearrangement links TRBV6-6 to TRBJ2-1; D not certain. CDR3 length: 13 amino acids. Germline V gives CDR1 MNHNY, CDR2 SVGAGI (reference sequence). Trimming took off 2 bases at V and 6 bases at J, with 8 bases between the two ends.

The V gene is TRBV29-1, the J gene TRBJ2-4, with a tentative D call TRBD1 (8 bases). The CDR3 extends over 12 amino acids. V gave up 7 bases and J gave up 8 bases, with 15 bases separating them. From germline, CDR1 is SQVTM and CDR2 ANQGSEA. The CDR3 loop reads CSATGGGDIQYF. For the CDR3, the DNA is TGCAGCGCCACAGGGGGGGGTGACATTCAGTACTTC.

This clone was seen just once. The V call is TRBV7-2, the J call TRBJ2-7; 10 nucleotides align to TRBD2. The CDR3 sequence is 15 residues long. The germline V gene has CDR1 SGHTA and CDR2 FQGNSA. After removal of 0 bases from V and 2 bases from J, the junction contained 1 base not matched to a gene. CDR3 sequence (DNA): TGTGCCAGCAGCTTAGCTAGCGGGGGGACCTACGAGCAGTACTTC. This encodes CASSLASGGTYEQYF.

J is TRBJ1-2 and V is TRBV7-2; possible D gene TRBD1, 5 bases. Deletions cut 0 bases from V and 4 bases from J, with 6 bases between. The germline V gene has CDR1 SGHTA and CDR2 FQGNSA. The CDR3 totals 13 residues. In DNA form, the CDR3 reads TGTGCCAGCAGCTTAGCGACAGTCTATGGCTACACCTTC. It encodes CASSLATVYGYTF.

This clone appeared a single time. The chain is built from TRBV19 and TRBJ2-1, with a weak D call TRBD1 (5 bases). Trimming stripped 3 bases from V and 5 bases from J, with 8 bases between. The CDR3 is 13 residues long. CDR1 and CDR2 from the germline V gene are LNHDA and SQIVND (reference sequence). CDR3: CASSIQTDNEQFF. The CDR3 nucleotides read TGTGCCAGTAGTATCCAGACAGACAATGAGCAGTTCTTC.

The chain carries TRBV10-3 and TRBJ2-5; 7 positions agree with TRBD1. Unmatched junction bases numbered 2, after V lost 7 bases and J lost 3 bases. The CDR3 length is 12 residues. Per the germline V gene, CDR1 is ENHRY and CDR2 is SYGVKD. The CDR3 sequence: CAIKGTEETQYF. DNA of the CDR3: TGTGCCATCAAGGGGACAGAAGAGACCCAGTACTTC.

V usage is TRBV11-1 and J usage is TRBJ2-7, with 8 bases fitting TRBD2. Germline loops: CDR1 SGHAT, CDR2 FQDESV (reference sequence). Germline trimming cut 7 bases from V and 1 base from J; bases unmatched to any gene: 6. This CDR3 contains 14 residues. In DNA form, the CDR3 reads TGTGCCAGCAAGGGACTAGAAGGTTCCTACGAGCAGTACTTC. As protein: CASKGLEGSYEQYF. The whole variable domain, filled in from reference TRBV11-1 and TRBJ2-7, reads EAEVAQSPRYKITEKSQAVAFWCDPISGHATLYWYRQILGQGPELLVQFQDESVVDDSQLPKDRFSAERLKGVDSTLKIQPAELGDSAMYLCASKGLEGSYEQYFGPGTRLTVT.

The chain is built from TRBV15 and TRBJ1-1; a possible D gene is TRBD1 (6 bases). This CDR3 is built from 14 residues. V lost 0 bases to trimming and J lost 7 bases, with 12 bases between them. CDR1 LNHNV and CDR2 YYDKDF come from the germline V gene (reference sequence). The CDR3 DNA sequence: TGTGCCACCAGCAGAGAGACGAGGACAGATGAAGCTTTCTTT. Protein product: CATSRETRTDEAFF.